Sequencing of this T cell receptor beta chain was carried out in a study of control samples from healthy donors and cancer patients. Assay used: immunoSEQ multiplex PCR; TCRdb lists only in-frame clones, some missing. This table lists fewer than 250,000 clones. The CDR3 totals 15 residues. Trimming took 0 bases from V and 10 from J, leaving 16 bases between them. CDR1 SNHLY and CDR2 FYNNEI come from the germline V gene. The gene calls are TRBV2 and TRBJ2-1; D perhaps matches TRBD1 (6 bases). This sequence originates from a woman younger than 45 in good health. The sample consisted of blood. This CDR3 reads CASSEALRKGGEQFF. The CDR3 DNA follows: TGTGCCAGCAGTGAAGCGCTTCGGAAAGGGGGAGAGCAGTTCTTC. Full variable domain (outside the CDR3, taken from reference TRBV2 and TRBJ2-1): EPEVTQTPSHQVTQMGQEVILRCVPISNHLYFYWYRQILGQKVEFLVSFYNNEISEKSEIFDDQFSVERPDGSNFTLKIRSTKLEDSAMYFCASSEALRKGGEQFFGPGTRLTVL.